What follows is one T cell receptor (beta chain) and its context. Arm-PCR with iRepertoire HTBI primers amplified the CDR3 regions for these TCR beta libraries. TCRdb itself ran the multiplex PCR reads through MiXCR, one entry per CDR3 protein. The sample lists roughly 400,000 distinct CDR3 sequences; around 23% were seen once. This record comes from a study of regulatory T cells in long-lasting Graves disease. The ends were cut back, 4 bases at V and 4 bases at J, with 11 bases in the middle. Germline V gene lookup returns CDR1 SGHRS and CDR2 YFSETQ. The CDR3 loop spans 13 amino acids. The time point denotes: persistent/refractory GD, antithyroid drugs over 5 years with positive TRAb. PBMCs were the source of the RNA used for TCR sequencing. Recruitment took place at an endocrinology department in Xi'an, China.

The chain uses TRBV5-1 and TRBJ1-1; D is ambiguous. This TCR was recovered from a female donor with Graves disease. This specimen was peripheral blood mononuclear cells (PBMCs), taken when the disease was refractory, from a patient treated with antithyroid drugs. CDR3 coding DNA: TGCGCCAGCAGCCCCCCGGCGGGCACTGAAGCTTTCTTT. Translation gives CASSPPAGTEAFF. Based on the CDR3 plus reference TRBV5-1 and TRBJ1-1, the full variable domain is KAGVTQTPRYLIKTRGQQVTLSCSPISGHRSVSWYQQTPGQGLQFLFEYFSETQRNKGNFPGRFSGRQFSNSRSEMNVSTLELGDSALYLCASSPPAGTEAFFGQGTRLTVV.